In its sample, the clone carrying this T cell receptor (beta chain) was seen many times. What it binds is not known. TCR beta VDJ and CDR3 were profiled, and genomic DNA was the template. TCRdb reprocessed the reads via MiXCR and lists one record per CDR3 protein. The table shows under 200,000 distinct CDR3 sequences, with around 52% occurring only once. The sample belongs to a study of CD8+CD57+ T cells in acquired aplastic anemia. General observations from the study: Common to patients and controls were twenty-nine CD8+ CDR3 sequences.

Patients who underwent sequencing had shown CD8+CD57+ cell expansion by flow cytometry. The patients all had a severe acquired aplastic anemia diagnosis. At the time of blood sampling, patients had not yet received any therapy. The sequencing input was sorted CD4+, CD8+, or CD8+CD57+ T cells (not recorded which) from PBMCs. This sequence originates from a human donor with aplastic anemia.

The CDR3 is CATSRVAGGTGEQYF. CDR3 sequence (DNA): TGTGCCACCAGCAGAGTAGCGGGAGGGACGGGCGAGCAGTACTTC. The rearrangement links TRBV15 to TRBJ2-7; 11 positions agree with TRBD2. CDR3 length: 15 amino acids. The V and J ends lost 1 base and 6 bases, in that order; junction bases with no gene match: 5. The germline V gene encodes CDR1 LNHNV and CDR2 YYDKDF (reference sequence). The whole variable domain, filled in from reference TRBV15 and TRBJ2-7, reads DAMVIQNPRYQVTQFGKPVTLSCSQTLNHNVMYWYQQKSSQAPKLLFHYYDKDFNNEADTPDNFQSRRPNTSFCFLDIRSPGLGDTAMYLCATSRVAGGTGEQYFGPGTRLTVT.